The 13 T cell receptor beta chains below all came from one sample that was sequenced in a study of blood T cells in healthy people across ages. A second PCR of about 6 to 12 cycles used a sample-barcoded 5' primer and a J-beta primer mix. TCRdb reanalysed the 5' RACE reads using MiXCR and keeps one entry per CDR3 protein. In the table there are 750,000 to 1,000,000 distinct CDR3 sequences, 25% to 35% of which are singletons. These data are also associated with another study on T cells of mothers and their children.

The source material was blood. Every receptor here comes from a middle-aged woman in good health.

This clonotype came up a few times. With a much larger clone just one base away, this may be a read error. CDR3 sequence reads: CASSFPRGENGERFF. The DNA of the CDR3 is TGCGCCAGCAGCTTCCCCCGAGGGGAGAACGGGGAGCGGTTTTTT. The chain carries TRBV5-1 and TRBJ2-2; either TRBD1 or TRBD2 may supply D (5 bases each). The CDR3 extends over 15 amino acids. Per the germline V gene, CDR1 is SGHRS and CDR2 is YFSETQ.

This clonotype has more than one count but fewer than ten. The V call is TRBV5-1, the J call TRBJ2-5, with D uncertain. Germline V lookup: CDR1 SGHRS, CDR2 YFSETQ. V was clipped by 1 base and J by 1 base, with 11 bases between them. This CDR3 contains 15 residues. The CDR3 region is CASSLFPASQETQYF. In DNA form, the CDR3 reads TGCGCCAGCAGCTTGTTTCCCGCATCCCAAGAGACCCAGTACTTC.

The table lists this clonotype with a few counts. The chain carries TRBV9 and TRBJ2-2, with D tentatively TRBD1 (6 bases). Deletions cut 5 bases from V and 0 bases from J, with 8 bases between. This CDR3 has 14 residues. Germline CDR1 SGDLS, CDR2 YYNGEE. CDR3 DNA sequence: TGTGCCAGCAGGACAGGCTCGAACACCGGGGAGCTGTTTTTT. Amino acids: CASRTGSNTGELFF.

The chain has TRBV4-1 and TRBJ2-5, with TRBD2 identical over 9 bases. V was clipped by 0 bases and J by 5 bases; unmatched bases: 16. Germline values: CDR1 MGHRA, CDR2 YSYEKL. The CDR3 is 19 residues long. CDR3 in amino acids: CASSQDEQWAAGGLETQYF. As DNA, the CDR3 is TGCGCCAGCAGCCAAGATGAACAATGGGCAGCGGGGGGTTTGGAGACCCAGTACTTC.

The chain combines TRBV5-1 with TRBJ2-3, with 7 bases lining up with TRBD1. This CDR3 is 16 amino acids long. Germline assignment: CDR1 SGHRS and CDR2 YFSETQ. After removal of 4 bases from V and 2 bases from J, the junction contained 10 bases not matched to a gene. CDR3 DNA sequence: TGCGCCAGCAGCGCGACCGGGACAGACAACACAGATACGCAGTATTTT. Protein sequence: CASSATGTDNTDTQYF.

This clonotype was observed at least ten times. The gene calls are TRBV12-3 or TRBV12-4 and TRBJ2-5, with 10 positions matching TRBD1. The J segment lost 2 bases and the V segment lost 1 base, leaving 4 bases of the junction unmatched. The CDR3 spans 16 residues. CDR3 sequence (DNA): TGTGCCAGCAGTTTAGGGGGACAGGGGATTCAAGAGACCCAGTACTTC. Translated: CASSLGGQGIQETQYF.

There are many counts of this clonotype. The V call is TRBV6-5, the J call TRBJ2-7; 9 nucleotides agree with TRBD1. Germline V gives CDR1 MNHEY, CDR2 SVGAGI. The CDR3 runs to 14 residues. V lost 4 bases, J lost 6 bases, and 7 bases stayed unmatched. CDR3 region: CASSLGTGFSEQYF. In DNA, the CDR3 is TGTGCCAGCAGTTTGGGGACAGGGTTCTCCGAGCAGTACTTC.

The chain combines TRBV5-1 with TRBJ2-7; possible D gene TRBD1, 6 bases. Germline CDR1 and CDR2: SGHRS and YFSETQ. The V end was cut by 0 bases, the J end by 2 bases, with 9 bases between. The CDR3 covers 14 residues. The CDR3 nucleotides read TGCGCCAGCAGCTTGGGGGACATCCCCTACGAGCAGTACTTC. This gives the protein CASSLGDIPYEQYF.

About this clonotype: A much larger clone differs by one base, so this may be a read error. This chain connects TRBV6-6 to TRBJ1-1; D not resolved. CDR1 is MNHNY, CDR2 SVGAGI, per germline (reference sequence). The CDR3 totals 12 residues. The CDR3 DNA sequence: TGTACCAGCGGCGAAGGGAACACTGAAGCTTTCTTT. It specifies CTSGEGNTEAFF.

The rearrangement joins TRBV5-1 to TRBJ1-1; D is undetermined. The V gene lost 0 bases and the J gene lost 1 base, with 10 bases spanning the gap. Germline loops: CDR1 SGHRS, CDR2 YFSETQ. The length of the CDR3 is 15 residues. The CDR3 region has the DNA TGCGCCAGCAGCTTGGCTCCCCGGCCGAACACTGAAGCTTTCTTT. Translation: CASSLAPRPNTEAFF.

This clonotype occurred many times. The rearrangement uses TRBV24-1 and TRBJ2-5; maybe TRBD1 (5 bases). The CDR3 contains 14 residues. Trimming pared 0 bases from V and 5 bases from J, leaving 9 bases between. The V gene's germline CDR1 is KGHDR and CDR2 SFDVKD. The CDR3 here is CATSDLQGAETQYF. CDR3 bases: TGTGCCACCAGTGATTTGCAGGGCGCGGAGACCCAGTACTTC.

This clonotype was found a few times. The junction departs from germline at one end; a sequencing error may be responsible. For the CDR3, the DNA is TGTGCCAGCAGTTTGTCCGGGTGGGATAACTATGGCTACACCTTC. The encoded protein is CASSLSGWDNYGYTF. The chain joins TRBV10-3 to TRBJ1-2; no reliable D call. The germline V gene has CDR1 ENHRY and CDR2 SYGVKD. CDR3 length: 15 amino acids.

Details on this clonotype: This may come from a read error, since a much larger clone is one base off. The genes are TRBV28 and TRBJ2-5; 7 nucleotides match TRBD1. The end of the DNA is better explained by TRBJ2-7, so the J call may be wrong. Germline-derived CDR1 and CDR2 are MDHEN and SYDVKM. This CDR3 region has 14 residues. The DNA for the CDR3 is TGTGCCAGCAGTTTACAGGGGGAAATCTGCGAGCAGTACTTC. Translated, it gives CASSLQGEICEQYF.